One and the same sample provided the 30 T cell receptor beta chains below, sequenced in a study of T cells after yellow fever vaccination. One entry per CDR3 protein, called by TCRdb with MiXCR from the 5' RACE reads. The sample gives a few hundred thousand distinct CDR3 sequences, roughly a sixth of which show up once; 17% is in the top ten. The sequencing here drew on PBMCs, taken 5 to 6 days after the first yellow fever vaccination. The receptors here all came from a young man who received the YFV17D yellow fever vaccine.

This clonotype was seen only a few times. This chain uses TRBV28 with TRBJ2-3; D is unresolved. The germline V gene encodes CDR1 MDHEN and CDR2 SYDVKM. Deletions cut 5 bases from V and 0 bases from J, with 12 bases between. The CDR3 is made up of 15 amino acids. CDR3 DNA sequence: TGTGCCAGCAGTCCCTGGCCTAGTAGCACAGATACGCAGTATTTT. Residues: CASSPWPSSTDTQYF.

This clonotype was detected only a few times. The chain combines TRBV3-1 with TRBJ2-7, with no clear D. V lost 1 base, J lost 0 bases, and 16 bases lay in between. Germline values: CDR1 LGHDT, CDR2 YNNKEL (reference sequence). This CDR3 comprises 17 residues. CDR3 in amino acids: CASSQGRAQATSYEQYF. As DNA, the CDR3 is TGTGCCAGCAGCCAAGGAAGGGCGCAAGCCACCTCCTACGAGCAGTACTTC.

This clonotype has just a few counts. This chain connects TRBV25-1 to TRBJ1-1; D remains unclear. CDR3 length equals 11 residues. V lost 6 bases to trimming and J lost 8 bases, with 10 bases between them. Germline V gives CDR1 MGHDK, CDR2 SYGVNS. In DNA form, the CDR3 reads TGTGCCAGCAGAGAGAACGAGGAAGCTTTCTTT. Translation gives CASRENEEAFF.

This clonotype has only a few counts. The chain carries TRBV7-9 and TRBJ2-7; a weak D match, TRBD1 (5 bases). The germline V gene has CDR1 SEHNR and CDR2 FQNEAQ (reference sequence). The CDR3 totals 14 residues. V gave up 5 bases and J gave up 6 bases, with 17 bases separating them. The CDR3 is CASSQAQAVGEQYF. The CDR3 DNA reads TGTGCCAGCAGCCAGGCACAGGCGGTTGGCGAGCAGTACTTC.

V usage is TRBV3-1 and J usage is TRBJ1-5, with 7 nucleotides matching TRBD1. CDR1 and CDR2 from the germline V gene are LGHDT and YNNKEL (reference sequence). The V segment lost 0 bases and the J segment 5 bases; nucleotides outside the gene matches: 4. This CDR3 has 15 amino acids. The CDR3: CASSQDITGDQPQHF. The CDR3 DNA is TGTGCCAGCAGCCAAGATATCACAGGGGATCAGCCCCAGCATTTT.

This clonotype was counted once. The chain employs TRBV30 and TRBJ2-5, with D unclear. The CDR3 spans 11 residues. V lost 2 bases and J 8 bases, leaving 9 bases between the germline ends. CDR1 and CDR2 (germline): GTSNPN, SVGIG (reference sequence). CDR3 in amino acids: CAWSPRGTQYF. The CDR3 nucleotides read TGTGCCTGGAGTCCCCGTGGAACCCAGTACTTC.

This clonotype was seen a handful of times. The CDR3 DNA follows: TGTGCCAGCAGCTTGCGGGCAGGGGGGGACATTCAGTACTTC. This translates into CASSLRAGGDIQYF. This sequence joins TRBV5-8 and TRBJ2-4; D tentatively reads TRBD1 or TRBD2 (7 bases each). Trimming pared 1 base from V and 8 bases from J, leaving 13 bases between. The CDR3 runs 14 residues. The V gene's germline CDR1 is SGHTS and CDR2 YDEGEE.

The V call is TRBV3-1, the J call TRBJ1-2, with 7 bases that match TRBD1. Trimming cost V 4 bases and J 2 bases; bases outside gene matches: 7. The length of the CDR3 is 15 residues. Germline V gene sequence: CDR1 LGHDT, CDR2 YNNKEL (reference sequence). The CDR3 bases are TGTGCCAGCAGCCCAGCAGGGGGAGGCAACTATGGCTACACCTTC. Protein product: CASSPAGGGNYGYTF.

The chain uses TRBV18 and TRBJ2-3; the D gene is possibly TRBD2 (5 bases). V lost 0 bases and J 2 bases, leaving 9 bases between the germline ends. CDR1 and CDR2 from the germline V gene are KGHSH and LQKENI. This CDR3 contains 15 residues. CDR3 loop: CASSPPRAHTDTQYF. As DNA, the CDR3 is TGTGCCAGCTCACCACCGAGGGCCCACACAGATACGCAGTATTTT.

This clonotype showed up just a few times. The DNA for the CDR3 is TGTGCCAGCAGCTTATCCAATAGGGCCGGGGAGCTGTTTTTT. The encoded protein is CASSLSNRAGELFF. The V call is TRBV7-3, the J call TRBJ2-2; D uncertain. Per the germline V gene, CDR1 is SGHTA and CDR2 is FQGTGA. The V and J ends lost 2 bases and 6 bases respectively, with 10 bases between them. CDR3 length: 14 amino acids.

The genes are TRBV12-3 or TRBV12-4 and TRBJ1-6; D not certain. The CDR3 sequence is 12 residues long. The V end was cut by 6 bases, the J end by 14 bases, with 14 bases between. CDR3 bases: TGTGCCAGCAGAACCGACGGGTTGACCCTCCACTTT. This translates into CASRTDGLTLHF.

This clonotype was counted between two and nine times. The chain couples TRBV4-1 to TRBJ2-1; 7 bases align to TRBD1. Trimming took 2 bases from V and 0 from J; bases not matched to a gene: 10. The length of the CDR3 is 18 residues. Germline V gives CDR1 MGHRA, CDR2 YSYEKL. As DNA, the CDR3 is TGCGCCAGCAGCCAACCTGTACCGGGACAGCTCTCCTACAATGAGCAGTTCTTC. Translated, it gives CASSQPVPGQLSYNEQFF.

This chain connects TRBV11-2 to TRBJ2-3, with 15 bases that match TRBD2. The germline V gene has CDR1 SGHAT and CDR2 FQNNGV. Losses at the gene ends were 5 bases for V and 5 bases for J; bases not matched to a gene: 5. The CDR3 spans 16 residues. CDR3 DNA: TGTGCCAGCAGCCCCCGGACTAGCGGGGGGGAAGATACGCAGTATTTT. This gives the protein CASSPRTSGGEDTQYF.

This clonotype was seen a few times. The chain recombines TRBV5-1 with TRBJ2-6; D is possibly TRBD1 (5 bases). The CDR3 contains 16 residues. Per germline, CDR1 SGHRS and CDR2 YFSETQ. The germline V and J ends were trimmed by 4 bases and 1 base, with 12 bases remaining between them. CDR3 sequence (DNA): TGCGCCAGCAGCCCAAGACAGTTTTCTGGGGCCAACGTCCTGACTTTC. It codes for CASSPRQFSGANVLTF.

The CDR3 bases are TGCGCCAGCAGCATGGGACTAGCGGGGTCACACACCGGGGAGCTGTTTTTT. Its protein is CASSMGLAGSHTGELFF. V usage is TRBV5-1 and J usage is TRBJ2-2; 13 nucleotides align to TRBD2. The CDR3 extends over 17 amino acids. Per germline, CDR1 SGHRS and CDR2 YFSETQ. With 4 bases clipped from V and 3 bases from J, the junction kept 6 bases outside the gene matches.

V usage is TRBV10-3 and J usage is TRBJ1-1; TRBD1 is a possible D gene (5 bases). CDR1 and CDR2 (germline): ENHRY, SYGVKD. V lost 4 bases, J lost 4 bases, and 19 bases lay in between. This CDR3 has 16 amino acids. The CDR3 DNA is TGTGCCATCAGTGGAACAGGCCGCCAAAGGGCCACTGAAGCTTTCTTT. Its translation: CAISGTGRQRATEAFF.

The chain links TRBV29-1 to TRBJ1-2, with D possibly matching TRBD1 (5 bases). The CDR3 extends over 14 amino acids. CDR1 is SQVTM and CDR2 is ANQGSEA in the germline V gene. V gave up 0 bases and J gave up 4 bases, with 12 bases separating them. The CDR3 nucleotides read TGCAGCGTTGAAGACAGGGATACTCTCTATGGCTACACCTTC. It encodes CSVEDRDTLYGYTF.

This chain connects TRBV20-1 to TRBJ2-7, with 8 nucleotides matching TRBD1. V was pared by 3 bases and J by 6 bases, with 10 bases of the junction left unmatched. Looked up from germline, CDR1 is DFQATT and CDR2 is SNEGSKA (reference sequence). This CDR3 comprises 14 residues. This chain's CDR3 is CSARTGTGRLEQYF. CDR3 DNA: TGCAGTGCTAGGACCGGGACAGGCCGGCTCGAGCAGTACTTC.

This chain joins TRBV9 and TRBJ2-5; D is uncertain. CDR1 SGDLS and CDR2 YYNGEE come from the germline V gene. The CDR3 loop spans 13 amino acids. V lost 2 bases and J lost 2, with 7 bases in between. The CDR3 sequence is CASSVAGQETQYF. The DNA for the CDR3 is TGTGCCAGCAGCGTGGCAGGTCAAGAGACCCAGTACTTC.

The DNA for the CDR3 is TGTGCCAGCAGTGAATCGAGGACAGGGACGAATGGCGAGCAGTACGTC. Translated, it gives CASSESRTGTNGEQYV. This rearrangement joins TRBV2 to TRBJ2-7; 8 bases agree with TRBD1. V shed 2 bases, J shed 6 bases, and the junction held 12 bases outside the gene matches. Germline assignment: CDR1 SNHLY and CDR2 FYNNEI. The CDR3 runs 16 residues.

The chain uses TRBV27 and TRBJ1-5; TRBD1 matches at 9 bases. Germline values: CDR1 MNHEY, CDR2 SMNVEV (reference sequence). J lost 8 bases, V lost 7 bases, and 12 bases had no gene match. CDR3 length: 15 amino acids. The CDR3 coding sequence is TGTGCCAGCATAAGGACAGGGGCCATTAAGGAGCCCCAGCATTTT. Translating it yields CASIRTGAIKEPQHF.

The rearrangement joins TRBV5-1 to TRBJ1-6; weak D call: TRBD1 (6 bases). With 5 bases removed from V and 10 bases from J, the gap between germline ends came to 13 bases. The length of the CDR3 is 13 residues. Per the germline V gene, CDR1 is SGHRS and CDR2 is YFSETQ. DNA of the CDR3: TGCGCCAGCAGTTTAAACAGGGACTCACCCCTCCACTTT. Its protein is CASSLNRDSPLHF. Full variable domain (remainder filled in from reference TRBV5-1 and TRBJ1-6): KAGVTQTPRYLIKTRGQQVTLSCSPISGHRSVSWYQQTPGQGLQFLFEYFSETQRNKGNFPGRFSGRQFSNSRSEMNVSTLELGDSALYLCASSLNRDSPLHFGNGTRLTVT.

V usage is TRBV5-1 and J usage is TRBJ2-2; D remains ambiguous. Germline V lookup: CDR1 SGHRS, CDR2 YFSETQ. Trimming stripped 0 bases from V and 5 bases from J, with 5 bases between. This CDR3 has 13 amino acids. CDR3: CASSLEKTGELFF. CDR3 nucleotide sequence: TGCGCCAGCAGCTTGGAGAAGACCGGGGAGCTGTTTTTT.

The CDR3 DNA reads as TGTGCCAGCAGTTATTCGGCAGAACCGTCCAATGAGCAGTTCTTC. As protein: CASSYSAEPSNEQFF. The genes are TRBV6-9 and TRBJ2-1; D not resolved. CDR3 length: 15 residues. The germline V gene encodes CDR1 MNHGY and CDR2 SVAAGI. V lost 0 bases and J 6 bases, leaving 12 bases between the germline ends.

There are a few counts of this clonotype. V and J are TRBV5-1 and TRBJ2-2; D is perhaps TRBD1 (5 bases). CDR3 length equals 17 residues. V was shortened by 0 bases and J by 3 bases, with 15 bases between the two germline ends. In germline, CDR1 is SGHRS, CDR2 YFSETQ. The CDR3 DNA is TGCGCCAGCAGCTTGGCCGGACACCGGGTGGACACCGGGGAGCTGTTTTTT. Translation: CASSLAGHRVDTGELFF.

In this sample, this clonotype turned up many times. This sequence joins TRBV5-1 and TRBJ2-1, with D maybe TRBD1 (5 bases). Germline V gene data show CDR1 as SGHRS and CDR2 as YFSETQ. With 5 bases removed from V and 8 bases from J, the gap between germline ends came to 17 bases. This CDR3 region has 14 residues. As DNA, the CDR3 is TGCGCCAGCAGGCCGTTGGGTCAGGGTGATGAGCAGTTCTTC. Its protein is CASRPLGQGDEQFF.

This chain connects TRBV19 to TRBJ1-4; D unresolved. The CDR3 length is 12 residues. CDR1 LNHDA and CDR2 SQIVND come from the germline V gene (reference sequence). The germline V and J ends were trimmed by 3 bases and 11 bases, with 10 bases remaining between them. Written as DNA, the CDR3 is TGTGCCAGTAGTATCCGGGGAGAGAAACTGTTTTTT. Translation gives CASSIRGEKLFF.

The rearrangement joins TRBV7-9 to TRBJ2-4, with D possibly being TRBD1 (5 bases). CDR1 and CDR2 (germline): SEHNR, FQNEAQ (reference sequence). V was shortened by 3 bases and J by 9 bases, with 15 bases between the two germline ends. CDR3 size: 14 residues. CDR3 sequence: CASSLQGIVGIQYF. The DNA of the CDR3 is TGTGCCAGCAGCTTGCAGGGAATCGTCGGCATTCAGTACTTC.

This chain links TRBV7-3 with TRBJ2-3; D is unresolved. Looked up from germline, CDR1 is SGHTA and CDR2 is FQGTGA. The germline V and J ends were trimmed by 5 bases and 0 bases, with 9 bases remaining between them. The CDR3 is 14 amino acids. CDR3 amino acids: CASSPGFSTDTQYF. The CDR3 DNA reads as TGTGCCAGCAGCCCAGGATTTAGCACAGATACGCAGTATTTT. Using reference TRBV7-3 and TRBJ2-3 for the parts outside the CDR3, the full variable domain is GAGVSQTPSNKVTEKGKYVELRCDPISGHTALYWYRQSLGQGPEFLIYFQGTGAADDSGLPNDRFFAVRPEGSVSTLKIQRTERGDSAVYLCASSPGFSTDTQYFGPGTRLTVL.

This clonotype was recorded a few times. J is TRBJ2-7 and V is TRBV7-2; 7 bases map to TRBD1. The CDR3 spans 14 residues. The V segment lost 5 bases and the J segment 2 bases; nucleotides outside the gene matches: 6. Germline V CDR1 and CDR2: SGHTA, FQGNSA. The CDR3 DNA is TGTGCCAGCAGCGCGGACAGGCTTACCTACGAGCAGTACTTC. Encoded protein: CASSADRLTYEQYF.